The clone carrying this TCR beta chain is a singleton in its sample. The sort gate was single viable CD3+CD4+CD8-CD45RO+ cells for memory CD4+ T cells. This specimen comes from a study of memory CD4+ T cells and cytomegalovirus serostatus. TCRdb's table, derived via immunoSEQ multiplex PCR, lists solely in-frame clones and lacks some. Among just under 95,000 clones listed, 80% were seen once. CDR1 and CDR2 from the germline V gene are SNHLY and FYNNEI. V lost 3 bases to trimming and J lost 8 bases, with 10 bases between them. This CDR3 has 13 amino acids. The chain recombines TRBV2 with TRBJ1-4; a possible D gene is TRBD1 (5 bases). This clonotype was sampled from an adult in good health and CMV-seropositive. The sample was memory CD4+ T cells from blood. In DNA, the CDR3 is TGTGCCAGCAGTGAGGGACGAGAAGAAAAACTGTTTTTT. Residues: CASSEGREEKLFF.